Shown below are 21 T cell receptor beta chains from a single sample sequenced in a study of blood T cell repertoires in COVID-19. Assay used: immunoSEQ multiplex PCR; TCRdb lists only in-frame clones, some missing. Of more than 250,000 clones in the sample, 70% to 90% were seen once. The specimen sequenced was PBMCs or T cells enriched from blood (not recorded which). The origin of the receptors is a man aged 30-40 years who had recovered from COVID-19.

This chain joins TRBV14 and TRBJ1-1; unclear D gene. Germline V gives CDR1 SGHDN, CDR2 FVKESK. This CDR3 contains 14 residues. With 4 bases removed from V and 0 bases from J, the gap between germline ends came to 9 bases. CDR3 residues: CASSPRIMNTEAFF. The CDR3 region has the DNA TGTGCCAGCAGCCCCAGAATCATGAACACTGAAGCTTTCTTT.

The V gene is TRBV7-3, the J gene TRBJ1-1, with 8 nucleotides matching TRBD1. Germline V gene lookup returns CDR1 SGHTA and CDR2 FQGTGA. Losses at the gene ends were 2 bases for V and 4 bases for J; bases not matched to a gene: 3. The CDR3 is made up of 14 amino acids. This CDR3 reads CASSLQGAGTEAFF. Written as DNA, the CDR3 is TGTGCCAGCAGCTTACAGGGGGCGGGCACTGAAGCTTTCTTT.

The chain carries TRBV2 and TRBJ1-1; D is unclear. With 4 bases removed from V and 1 base from J, the gap between germline ends came to 10 bases. Germline CDR1 SNHLY, CDR2 FYNNEI. The CDR3 totals 14 residues. The CDR3 loop is CASSVFGSNTEAFF. Written as DNA, the CDR3 is TGTGCCAGCAGTGTTTTCGGTTCGAACACTGAAGCTTTCTTT.

The chain combines TRBV10-3 with TRBJ1-2; 7 nucleotides match TRBD1. V lost 1 base to trimming and J lost 0 bases; unmatched junction nucleotides: 2. Germline CDR1 ENHRY, CDR2 SYGVKD. The CDR3 consists of 15 residues. Here the CDR3 reads CAISEWDRTNYGYTF. For the CDR3, the DNA is TGTGCCATCAGTGAGTGGGACAGAACTAACTATGGCTACACCTTC.

The CDR3 sequence is CARGVTEAFF. In nucleotides, the CDR3 is TGTGCCCGAGGAGTGACTGAAGCTTTCTTT. The genes are TRBV2 and TRBJ1-1; D is ambiguous. This CDR3 is built from 10 residues. CDR1 is SNHLY and CDR2 is FYNNEI in the germline V gene. V was shortened by 11 bases and J by 5 bases, with 9 bases between the two germline ends. The complete variable domain, with remaining parts taken from reference TRBV2 and TRBJ1-1, reads EPEVTQTPSHQVTQMGQEVILRCVPISNHLYFYWYRQILGQKVEFLVSFYNNEISEKSEIFDDQFSVERPDGSNFTLKIRSTKLEDSAMYFCARGVTEAFFGQGTRLTVV.

The chain uses TRBV27 and TRBJ1-2; the match to TRBD1 covers 8 bases. Per the germline V gene, CDR1 is MNHEY and CDR2 is SMNVEV (reference sequence). V lost 5 bases to trimming and J lost 8 bases; unmatched junction nucleotides: 10. This CDR3 has 14 residues. The CDR3 DNA reads as TGTGCCAGCAGTGAGCGACAGGGGCTTGGGGGCTACACCTTC. It codes for CASSERQGLGGYTF.

The V gene is TRBV7-9, the J gene TRBJ1-2; 9 nucleotides agree with TRBD1. The CDR3 consists of 13 residues. Germline V gives CDR1 SEHNR, CDR2 FQNEAQ (reference sequence). Trimming took 1 base from V and 14 from J; bases not matched to a gene: 8. The CDR3 spells CASSLGDRVPFTF. DNA of the CDR3: TGTGCCAGCAGCTTAGGGGACAGGGTTCCCTTTACCTTC.

The CDR3, as DNA: TGTGCCAGCATGACAGGGATAGATACGCAGTATTTT. It codes for CASMTGIDTQYF. J is TRBJ2-3 and V is TRBV2; TRBD1 matches at 7 bases. This CDR3 is 12 amino acids long. J was trimmed by 5 bases and V by 7 bases; bases with no gene match: 3. The germline V gene encodes CDR1 SNHLY and CDR2 FYNNEI. Filled out from reference TRBV2 and TRBJ2-3, the complete variable domain reads EPEVTQTPSHQVTQMGQEVILRCVPISNHLYFYWYRQILGQKVEFLVSFYNNEISEKSEIFDDQFSVERPDGSNFTLKIRSTKLEDSAMYFCASMTGIDTQYFGPGTRLTVL.

Concerning this clone: This sample also contains other DNA sequences that code for the same CDR3. The CDR3 here is CASRLMNTEAFF. CDR3 DNA: TGTGCCAGCAGACTGATGAACACTGAAGCTTTCTTT. The chain employs TRBV2 and TRBJ1-1; D remains unclear. Germline V gene lookup returns CDR1 SNHLY and CDR2 FYNNEI. The CDR3 is made up of 12 amino acids. With 6 bases removed from V and 0 bases from J, the gap between germline ends came to 5 bases.

This clone has only a few counts. The chain combines TRBV7-3 with TRBJ1-4; a weak D match, TRBD1 (6 bases). The germline V and J ends were trimmed by 5 bases and 3 bases, with 10 bases remaining between them. The CDR3 covers 14 residues. Germline CDR1 is SGHTA and CDR2 is FQGTGA. In DNA form, the CDR3 reads TGTGCCAGCAGCCCAGGGGCGGCTAATGAAAAACTGTTTTTT. Amino acids: CASSPGAANEKLFF.

On this clone: Other DNA sequences of this sample code for an identical CDR3. The rearrangement uses TRBV5-1 and TRBJ2-3; TRBD1 matches at 10 bases. Germline V lookup: CDR1 SGHRS, CDR2 YFSETQ. The CDR3 runs 15 residues. The trim removed 4 bases at V and 1 base at J, leaving 3 bases unmatched. Here the CDR3 reads CASSPGTGGTDTQYF. The DNA of the CDR3 is TGCGCCAGCAGCCCTGGGACAGGGGGCACAGATACGCAGTATTTT.

J is TRBJ1-2 and V is TRBV10-3; TRBD1 agrees at 9 bases. The CDR3 length is 13 residues. The junction had 7 bases not matched to a gene; V was cut back by 6 bases and J by 8 bases. Germline CDR1 ENHRY, CDR2 SYGVKD. CDR3 DNA: TGTGCCATCAGACCGGGACAGGGCGGAGGCTACACCTTC. Translating gives CAIRPGQGGGYTF.

The chain has TRBV4-2 and TRBJ1-4, with D possibly matching TRBD1 (6 bases). Germline values: CDR1 LGHNA, CDR2 YNFKEQ. The CDR3 loop spans 18 amino acids. The V end was cut by 1 base, the J end by 2 bases, with 17 bases between. CDR3: CASSQGQDFRATNEKLFF. The CDR3 coding sequence is TGTGCCAGCAGCCAAGGACAGGATTTTAGGGCTACTAATGAAAAACTGTTTTTT.

The chain couples TRBV3-1 (or the pseudogene TRBV3-2) to TRBJ1-1; D is unclear. The germline V gene encodes CDR1 LGHDT and CDR2 YNNKEL (reference sequence). The V end lost 2 bases, the J end lost 2 bases, and 6 bases lay between the germline ends. CDR3 length equals 13 residues. In DNA, the CDR3 is TGTGCCAGCAGCCAAAAAGCCAACACTGAAGCTTTCTTT. It yields the protein CASSQKANTEAFF.

The rearrangement links TRBV5-6 to TRBJ1-3; D gene ambiguous. V shed 0 bases and J shed 0 bases, with 7 bases lying between them. CDR1 and CDR2 (germline): SGHDT, YYEEEE. The CDR3 is 15 residues long. The CDR3: CASSLGQYSGNTIYF. Here the CDR3 DNA reads TGTGCCAGCAGCTTGGGGCAGTACTCTGGAAACACCATATATTTT. Full variable domain (rest looked up from reference TRBV5-6 and TRBJ1-3): DAGVTQSPTHLIKTRGQQVTLRCSPKSGHDTVSWYQQALGQGPQFIFQYYEEEERQRGNFPDRFSGHQFPNYSSELNVNALLLGDSALYLCASSLGQYSGNTIYFGEGSWLTVV.

The chain joins TRBV12-3 or TRBV12-4 to TRBJ2-1, with TRBD2 matching over 7 bases. CDR3 length equals 13 residues. Trimming cost V 7 bases and J 5 bases; bases outside gene matches: 5. CDR3 residues: CASTGGRDNEQFF. The DNA for the CDR3 is TGTGCCAGCACCGGGGGGAGGGACAATGAGCAGTTCTTC.

The chain combines TRBV6-5 with TRBJ2-3; D may be TRBD1 (6 bases). V gave up 6 bases and J gave up 2 bases, with 12 bases separating them. The germline gives CDR1 MNHEY, CDR2 SVGAGI. The CDR3 is 14 residues long. This CDR3 is CASREGTNTDTQYF. In DNA, the CDR3 is TGTGCCAGCAGAGAGGGGACAAACACAGATACGCAGTATTTT.

This clone was seen a few times. As DNA, the CDR3 is TGTGCCAGCAGAGTGGCAGGCCTGAACACTGAAGCTTTCTTT. Amino acids: CASRVAGLNTEAFF. The chain uses TRBV27 and TRBJ1-1, with D hard to call. The CDR3 totals 14 residues. Germline V CDR1 and CDR2: MNHEY, SMNVEV (reference sequence). V lost 6 bases and J lost 0, with 11 bases in between.

The rearrangement joins TRBV7-6 to TRBJ1-5; 7 positions match TRBD1. This CDR3 has 16 residues. Looked up from germline, CDR1 is SGHVS and CDR2 is FNYEAQ. The J segment lost 0 bases and the V segment lost 5 bases, leaving 7 bases of the junction unmatched. The CDR3 DNA follows: TGTGCCAGCAGCCTAAGGACAGGCCTTAGCAATCAGCCCCAGCATTTT. Translated: CASSLRTGLSNQPQHF.

This chain connects TRBV3-1 (or the pseudogene TRBV3-2) to TRBJ1-1; D remains unclear. The CDR3 is 12 residues long. Germline values: CDR1 LGHDT, CDR2 YNNKEL (reference sequence). Trimming pared 1 base from V and 5 bases from J, leaving 5 bases between. CDR3 sequence (DNA): TGTGCCAGCAGCCAAGCTGTAACTGAAGCTTTCTTT. Translating gives CASSQAVTEAFF.

The gene calls are TRBV7-9 and TRBJ2-5, with a possible D match to TRBD2 (5 bases). V lost 0 bases and J 2 bases, leaving 10 bases between the germline ends. CDR3 size: 15 residues. CDR1 and CDR2 from the germline V gene are SEHNR and FQNEAQ (reference sequence). The CDR3 protein is CASSLAWGEQETQYF. The DNA for the CDR3 is TGTGCCAGCAGCTTAGCGTGGGGAGAGCAAGAGACCCAGTACTTC. Drawing the rest from reference TRBV7-9 and TRBJ2-5, the complete variable domain is DTGVSQNPRHKITKRGQNVTFRCDPISEHNRLYWYRQTLGQGPEFLTYFQNEAQLEKSRLLSDRFSAERPKGSFSTLEIQRTEQGDSAMYLCASSLAWGEQETQYFGPGTRLLVL.